One and the same sample provided the 27 T cell receptor beta chains below, sequenced in a study of blood T cell repertoires in COVID-19. TCRdb's copy holds only in-frame clones and misses some; the assay was immunoSEQ multiplex PCR. The table shows some 320,000 clones, with under 95% occurring only once. The sequenced material came from PBMCs or T cells enriched from blood (not recorded which). Every receptor here comes from a man in his sixties who had recovered from COVID-19.

This clone was detected only once. The genes are TRBV7-2 and TRBJ2-2; 7 nucleotides agree with TRBD1. After removal of 5 bases from V and 6 bases from J, the junction contained 6 bases not matched to a gene. CDR1 and CDR2 (germline): SGHTA, FQGNSA. CDR3 length: 14 amino acids. CDR3 in amino acids: CASSPRQGSGELFF. CDR3 coding DNA: TGTGCCAGCAGCCCCAGACAGGGTTCCGGGGAGCTGTTTTTT.

J is TRBJ1-1 and V is TRBV6-6; 11 nucleotides agree with TRBD1. CDR3 length: 14 residues. Germline CDR1 reads MNHNY; CDR2 reads SVGAGI (reference sequence). The trim removed 5 bases at V and 7 bases at J, leaving 6 bases unmatched. The CDR3 region is CASSNGQGAVEAFF. CDR3 DNA: TGTGCCAGCAGTAACGGACAGGGGGCTGTTGAAGCTTTCTTT.

This chain uses TRBV6-5 with TRBJ2-5; the match to TRBD1 covers 11 bases. Trimming removed 5 bases from V and 5 bases from J; junction bases left unmatched: 7. The CDR3 sequence is 15 residues long. The germline gives CDR1 MNHEY, CDR2 SVGAGI. The CDR3 DNA reads TGTGCCAGCAGTCAACGGACAGGGGGCCGGGAGACCCAGTACTTC. Protein sequence: CASSQRTGGRETQYF.

The chain joins TRBV27 to TRBJ2-2, with 10 bases aligning to TRBD2. With 0 bases clipped from V and 6 bases from J, the junction kept 10 bases outside the gene matches. In germline, CDR1 is MNHEY, CDR2 SMNVEV (reference sequence). The CDR3 spans 18 residues. CDR3 sequence reads: CASSLSFPAGGSPGELFF. The CDR3 nucleotides read TGTGCCAGCAGTTTATCGTTTCCAGCGGGAGGGTCTCCCGGGGAGCTGTTTTTT.

The J gene is TRBJ2-7, the V gene TRBV7-9; D perhaps matches TRBD2 (5 bases). Per the germline V gene, CDR1 is SEHNR and CDR2 is FQNEAQ (reference sequence). This CDR3 has 13 amino acids. With 7 bases removed from V and 6 bases from J, the gap between germline ends came to 16 bases. This chain's CDR3 is CASTPLGSAEQYF. CDR3 sequence (DNA): TGTGCCAGCACCCCATTAGGTAGCGCCGAGCAGTACTTC.

V and J are TRBV11-2 and TRBJ2-7; 7 positions match TRBD1. CDR1 is SGHAT, CDR2 FQNNGV, per germline. Trimming at V came to 4 bases and at J to 2 bases, leaving 8 bases not matched to a gene. The CDR3 covers 15 residues. In DNA, the CDR3 is TGTGCCAGCAGCTCCTGGGGACAGAGTACCTACGAGCAGTACTTC. Its translation: CASSSWGQSTYEQYF.

The chain couples TRBV6-2 or TRBV6-3 to TRBJ1-1; D ambiguous. The CDR3 runs to 14 residues. V shed 4 bases and J shed 4 bases, with 13 bases lying between them. Germline V gives CDR1 MNHEY, CDR2 SVGEGT. The CDR3 here is CASSSGGLGTEAFF. CDR3 DNA sequence: TGTGCCAGCAGTTCAGGTGGCTTGGGCACTGAAGCTTTCTTT.

CDR3 DNA sequence: TGTGCCACCAGGGCAGGACTAGCGGATGAGCAGTTCTTC. Its translation is CATRAGLADEQFF. The chain recombines TRBV24-1 with TRBJ2-1, with 10 bases that match TRBD2. Germline CDR1 reads KGHDR; CDR2 reads SFDVKD. The CDR3 has 13 amino acids. The V and J ends lost 7 bases and 8 bases, in that order; junction bases with no gene match: 4.

J is TRBJ2-3 and V is TRBV7-9, with TRBD1 as a possible D gene (6 bases). Germline-derived CDR1 and CDR2 are SEHNR and FQNEAQ (reference sequence). V was clipped by 0 bases and J by 2 bases, with 9 bases between them. The CDR3 totals 15 residues. CDR3 in amino acids: CASSLAGGNTDTQYF. Here the CDR3 DNA reads TGTGCCAGCAGCTTAGCTGGGGGCAACACAGATACGCAGTATTTT.

The V gene is TRBV13, the J gene TRBJ1-2; D might be TRBD1 (6 bases). Trimming cost V 0 bases and J 8 bases, with 10 bases left between them. The germline V gene encodes CDR1 PRHDT and CDR2 FYEKMQ (reference sequence). This CDR3 region has 13 residues. Here the CDR3 reads CASSLGTGGGYTF. In DNA, the CDR3 is TGTGCCAGCAGCTTAGGGACAGGAGGCGGCTACACCTTC.

This clone was recorded a few times. This chain connects TRBV4-1 to TRBJ2-7; 10 bases are a match to TRBD2. Germline V gene lookup returns CDR1 MGHRA and CDR2 YSYEKL. Unmatched junction bases numbered 0, after V lost 0 bases and J lost 4 bases. This CDR3 is built from 14 residues. CDR3 nucleotides: TGCGCCAGCAGCCAAGAACTAGCGGGGTACGAGCAGTACTTC. This codes for CASSQELAGYEQYF.

V gene TRBV19 combines with J gene TRBJ2-1; 10 bases match TRBD2. V was clipped by 6 bases and J by 6 bases; unmatched bases: 2. Germline assignment: CDR1 LNHDA and CDR2 SQIVND (reference sequence). This CDR3 region has 13 residues. Written as DNA, the CDR3 is TGTGCCAGTAGGGCTAGCGGGAGCAATGAGCAGTTCTTC. This codes for CASRASGSNEQFF.

V gene TRBV4-1 combines with J gene TRBJ2-1; maybe TRBD2 (6 bases). The CDR3 has 14 residues. Germline CDR1 reads MGHRA; CDR2 reads YSYEKL. V lost 0 bases and J lost 9, with 12 bases in between. The DNA of the CDR3 is TGCGCCAGCAGCCAAGATGGGGGGAAGCGTGAGCAGTTCTTC. Translating it yields CASSQDGGKREQFF.

The chain recombines TRBV12-3 or TRBV12-4 with TRBJ1-1; TRBD1 aligns across 7 bases. J gave up 4 bases and V 7 bases, and 6 bases lay outside the gene matches. The CDR3 runs 13 residues. The CDR3 sequence is CASTRSGGTEAFF. DNA of the CDR3: TGTGCCAGCACTCGATCAGGGGGCACTGAAGCTTTCTTT.

The chain couples TRBV4-1 to TRBJ2-2; a weak D match, TRBD2 (5 bases). Between the trimmed V and J ends, which lost 0 bases and 5 bases, there was a span of 19 bases. This CDR3 has 18 amino acids. Looked up from germline, CDR1 is MGHRA and CDR2 is YSYEKL. CDR3 sequence: CASSQDVPASLRTGELFF. DNA of the CDR3: TGCGCCAGCAGCCAAGATGTCCCGGCTAGCCTCCGTACCGGGGAGCTGTTTTTT.

This chain links TRBV5-1 with TRBJ2-1, with a possible D match to TRBD2 (5 bases). The CDR3 covers 13 residues. Trimming shortened V by 3 bases and J by 9 bases, and 13 bases separated the two germline ends. Germline V gene sequence: CDR1 SGHRS, CDR2 YFSETQ. CDR3: CASSSALSGEQFF. The CDR3 DNA reads TGCGCCAGCAGCTCAGCGCTCAGCGGTGAGCAGTTCTTC.

The chain has TRBV5-5 and TRBJ2-2, with D tentatively TRBD2 (5 bases). Germline V gene lookup returns CDR1 SGHKS and CDR2 YYEKEE (reference sequence). Trimming stripped 4 bases from V and 2 bases from J, with 12 bases between. The CDR3 sequence is 15 residues long. CDR3 DNA sequence: TGTGCCAGCAGCCCGACCCGGGGTAACACCGGGGAGCTGTTTTTT. Amino acids: CASSPTRGNTGELFF. The full variable domain, with the rest looked up from reference TRBV5-5 and TRBJ2-2, is DAGVTQSPTHLIKTRGQQVTLRCSPISGHKSVSWYQQVLGQGPQFIFQYYEKEERGRGNFPDRFSARQFPNYSSELNVNALLLGDSALYLCASSPTRGNTGELFFGEGSRLTVL.

This clone turned up a few times. CDR3 coding DNA: TGCGCCAGCAGCCAAGCGATGGACAGCGTTAATGAAAAACTGTTTTTT. This translates into CASSQAMDSVNEKLFF. The J gene is TRBJ1-4, the V gene TRBV4-1; a weak D match, TRBD1 (6 bases). The CDR3 length is 16 residues. Germline CDR1 and CDR2: MGHRA and YSYEKL. Trimming left V 1 base short and J 4 bases short, with 13 bases between.

The chain is built from TRBV12-3 or TRBV12-4 and TRBJ2-2, with D hard to call. The CDR3 sequence is 12 residues long. Deletions cut 4 bases from V and 3 bases from J, with 3 bases between. The CDR3 DNA sequence: TGTGCCAGCAGTTCCTACACCGGGGAGCTGTTTTTT. This encodes CASSSYTGELFF.

CDR3: CASSILAGGGEGETQYF. The CDR3 DNA reads as TGTGCCAGCAGCATACTAGCGGGGGGCGGGGAGGGCGAGACCCAGTACTTC. The chain has TRBV5-4 and TRBJ2-5; TRBD2 matches 12 bases. Germline V lookup: CDR1 SGHNT, CDR2 YYREEE (reference sequence). The CDR3 runs 17 residues. With 4 bases clipped from V and 5 bases from J, the junction kept 12 bases outside the gene matches.

This clone was detected once. The chain recombines TRBV6-1 with TRBJ1-2; maybe TRBD1 (5 bases). Trimming stripped 2 bases from V and 6 bases from J, with 13 bases between. The germline V gene encodes CDR1 MNHNS and CDR2 SASEGT. The CDR3 is 14 residues long. The CDR3 nucleotides are TGTGCCAGCAGTGAACCCGCAGGGAACCATGGCTACACCTTC. It is translated as CASSEPAGNHGYTF.

The chain links TRBV4-2 to TRBJ1-5; 9 bases fit TRBD1. This CDR3 has 15 residues. Germline trimming cut 3 bases from V and 6 bases from J; bases unmatched to any gene: 6. The germline CDR1 and CDR2 sequences are LGHNA and YNFKEQ. CDR3 DNA sequence: TGTGCCAGCAGCCATGGGACAGGGATAAGTCAGCCCCAGCATTTT. Its protein product is CASSHGTGISQPQHF.

The genes are TRBV11-3 and TRBJ2-3; TRBD2 matches 14 bases. CDR1 SGHNT and CDR2 YENEEA come from the germline V gene. This CDR3 is 18 amino acids long. Germline trimming cut 5 bases from V and 10 bases from J; bases unmatched to any gene: 17. The DNA for the CDR3 is TGTGCCAGCAGCCAAATAGGGACTAGCGGGAGTCGGGTTCGACCGCAGTATTTT. Translation gives CASSQIGTSGSRVRPQYF.

In regard to this clone: The same CDR3 arises from other DNA sequences in this sample as well. The CDR3 protein is CASSLAVSYEQYF. DNA of the CDR3: TGCGCCAGCAGCTTGGCCGTATCCTACGAGCAGTACTTC. The genes are TRBV5-1 and TRBJ2-7; D uncertain. Germline-derived CDR1 and CDR2 are SGHRS and YFSETQ. The CDR3 consists of 13 residues. V shed 0 bases and J shed 1 base, with 5 bases lying between them.

Only one count was recorded for this clone. The chain employs TRBV7-8 and TRBJ1-4; TRBD1 aligns across 8 bases. The CDR3 extends over 14 amino acids. V lost 5 bases and J lost 8; bases outside the gene matches: 7. Per the germline V gene, CDR1 is SGHVS and CDR2 is FQNEAQ. The CDR3 DNA reads TGTGCCAGCAGCCGAGACAGGGGCGGAGAAAAACTGTTTTTT. Its protein is CASSRDRGGEKLFF.

The V and J genes are TRBV27 and TRBJ1-2, with D unclear. The CDR3 loop spans 13 amino acids. V shed 3 bases and J shed 4 bases, with 9 bases lying between them. The germline gives CDR1 MNHEY, CDR2 SMNVEV (reference sequence). The CDR3 sequence: CASSFSQAYGYTF. CDR3 DNA sequence: TGTGCCAGCAGTTTTAGTCAGGCCTATGGCTACACCTTC.

The chain couples TRBV7-2 to TRBJ1-3; TRBD1 might be the D (6 bases). This CDR3 comprises 14 residues. V lost 2 bases and J 4 bases, leaving 9 bases between the germline ends. Per germline, CDR1 SGHTA and CDR2 FQGNSA. The CDR3, as DNA: TGTGCCAGCAGCTTAAACAGGGTGGGAAACACCATATATTTT. It specifies CASSLNRVGNTIYF.